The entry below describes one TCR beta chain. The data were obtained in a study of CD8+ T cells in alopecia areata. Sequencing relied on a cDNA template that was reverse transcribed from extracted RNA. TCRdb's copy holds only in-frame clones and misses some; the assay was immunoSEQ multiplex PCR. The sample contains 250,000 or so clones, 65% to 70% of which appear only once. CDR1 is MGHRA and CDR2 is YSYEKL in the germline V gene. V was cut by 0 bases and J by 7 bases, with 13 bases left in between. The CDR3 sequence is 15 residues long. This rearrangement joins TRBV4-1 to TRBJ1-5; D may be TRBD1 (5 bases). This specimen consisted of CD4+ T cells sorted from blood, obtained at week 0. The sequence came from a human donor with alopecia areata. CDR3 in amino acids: CASSQEDYGAQPQHF. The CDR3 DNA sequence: TGCGCCAGCAGCCAAGAAGACTACGGGGCCCAGCCCCAGCATTTT.